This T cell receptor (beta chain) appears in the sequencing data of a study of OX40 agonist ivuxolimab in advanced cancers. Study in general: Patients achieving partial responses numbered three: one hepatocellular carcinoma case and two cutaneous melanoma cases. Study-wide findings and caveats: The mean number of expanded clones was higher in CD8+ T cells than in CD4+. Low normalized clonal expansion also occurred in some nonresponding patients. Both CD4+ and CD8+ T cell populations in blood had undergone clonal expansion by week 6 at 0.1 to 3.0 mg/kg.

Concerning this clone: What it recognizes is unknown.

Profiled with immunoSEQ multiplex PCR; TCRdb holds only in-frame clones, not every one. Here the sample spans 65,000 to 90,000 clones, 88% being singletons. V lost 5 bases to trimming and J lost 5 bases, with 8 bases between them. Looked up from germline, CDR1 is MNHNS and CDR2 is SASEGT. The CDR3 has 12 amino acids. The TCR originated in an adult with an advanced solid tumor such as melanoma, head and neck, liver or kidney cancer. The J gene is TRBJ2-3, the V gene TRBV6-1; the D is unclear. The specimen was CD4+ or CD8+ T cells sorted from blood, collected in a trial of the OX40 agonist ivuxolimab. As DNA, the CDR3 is TGTGCCAGCAGTTCCTCGGGAGATACGCAGTATTTT. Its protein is CASSSSGDTQYF.